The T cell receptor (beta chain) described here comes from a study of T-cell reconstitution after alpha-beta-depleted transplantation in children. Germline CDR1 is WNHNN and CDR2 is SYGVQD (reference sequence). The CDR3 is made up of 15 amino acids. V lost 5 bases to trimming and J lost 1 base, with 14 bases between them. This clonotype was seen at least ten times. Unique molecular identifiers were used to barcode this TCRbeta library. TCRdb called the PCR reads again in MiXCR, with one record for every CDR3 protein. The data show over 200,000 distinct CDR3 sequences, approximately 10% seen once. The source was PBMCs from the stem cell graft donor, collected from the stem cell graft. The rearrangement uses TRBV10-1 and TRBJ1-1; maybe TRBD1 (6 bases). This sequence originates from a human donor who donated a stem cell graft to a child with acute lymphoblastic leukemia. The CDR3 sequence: CASSPTTGPNTEAFF. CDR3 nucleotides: TGCGCCAGCAGTCCTACGACAGGCCCGAACACTGAAGCTTTCTTT.